This TCR beta chain was identified in a study of blood T cell repertoires in COVID-19. Overall study context: The samples span acute and convalescent COVID-19 from the United States, Italy and Spain.

In the original workflow: How many nucleated cells were present was estimated from reference gene primer amplification. Generated by immunoSEQ multiplex PCR, the TCRdb table keeps only in-frame clones and is missing some. The V and J calls and clone size were taken over from that table, and D and trimming were inferred from the DNA. The sample lists 200,000 to 250,000 clones, about 82% occurring once. In this sample, this clone turned up a few times. The CDR3 spans 15 residues. Losses at the gene ends were 0 bases for V and 12 bases for J; bases not matched to a gene: 7. Germline CDR1 and CDR2: SGHDT and YYEEEE. Allocation to cohorts depended on clinical history reported by the participants.

The sequence was obtained from a woman in her 50s with acute COVID-19. The chain combines TRBV5-6 with TRBJ2-1; TRBD2 aligns across 12 bases. Sequenced input: PBMCs or T cells enriched from blood (not recorded which). The CDR3 region has the DNA TGTGCCAGCAGCTTGGAGGCTAGCGGGGGGGCCAGGCAGTTCTTC. This translates into CASSLEASGGARQFF.